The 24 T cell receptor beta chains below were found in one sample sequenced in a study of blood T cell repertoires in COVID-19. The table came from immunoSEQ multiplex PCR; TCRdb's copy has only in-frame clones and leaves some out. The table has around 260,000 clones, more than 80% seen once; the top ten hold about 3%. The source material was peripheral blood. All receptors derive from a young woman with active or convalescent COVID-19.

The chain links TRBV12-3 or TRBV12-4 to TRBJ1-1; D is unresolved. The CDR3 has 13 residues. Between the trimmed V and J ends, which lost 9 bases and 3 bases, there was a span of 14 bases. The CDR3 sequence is CASNSNRYTEAFF. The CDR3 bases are TGTGCCAGTAATAGTAACAGATACACTGAAGCTTTCTTT.

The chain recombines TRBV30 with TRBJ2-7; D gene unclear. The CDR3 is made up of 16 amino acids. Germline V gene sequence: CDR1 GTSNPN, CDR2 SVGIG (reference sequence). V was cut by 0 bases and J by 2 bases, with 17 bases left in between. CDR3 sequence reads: CAWSVLRGGRPYEQYF. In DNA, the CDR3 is TGTGCCTGGAGTGTACTACGAGGCGGCCGGCCCTACGAGCAGTACTTC.

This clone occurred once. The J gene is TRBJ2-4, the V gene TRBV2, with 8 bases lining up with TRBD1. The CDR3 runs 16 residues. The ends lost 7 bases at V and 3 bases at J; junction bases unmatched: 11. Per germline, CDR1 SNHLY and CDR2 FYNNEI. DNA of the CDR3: TGTGCCAGCATGGCAGCGGACAGGGACCTCAAAAACATTCAGTACTTC. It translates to CASMAADRDLKNIQYF. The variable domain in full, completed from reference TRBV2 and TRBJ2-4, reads EPEVTQTPSHQVTQMGQEVILRCVPISNHLYFYWYRQILGQKVEFLVSFYNNEISEKSEIFDDQFSVERPDGSNFTLKIRSTKLEDSAMYFCASMAADRDLKNIQYFGAGTRLSVL.

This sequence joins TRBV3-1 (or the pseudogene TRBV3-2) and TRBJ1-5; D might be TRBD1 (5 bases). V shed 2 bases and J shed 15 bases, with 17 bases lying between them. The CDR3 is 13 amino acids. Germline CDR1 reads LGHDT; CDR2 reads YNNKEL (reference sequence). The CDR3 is CASSQSLGGEVHF. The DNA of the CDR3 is TGTGCCAGCAGCCAAAGCTTAGGAGGGGAAGTGCATTTT.

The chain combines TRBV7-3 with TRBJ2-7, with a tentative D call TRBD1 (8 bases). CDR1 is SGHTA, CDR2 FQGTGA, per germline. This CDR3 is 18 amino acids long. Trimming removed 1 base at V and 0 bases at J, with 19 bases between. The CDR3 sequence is CASSLKWSGGQVSYEQYF. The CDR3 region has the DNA TGTGCCAGCAGCTTAAAATGGTCGGGGGGACAGGTCTCCTACGAGCAGTACTTC.

CDR3: CASSLIRTSGGALNEQFF. CDR3 DNA sequence: TGTGCCAGCAGCTTAATAAGGACTAGCGGGGGGGCCCTGAATGAGCAGTTCTTC. The chain links TRBV7-3 to TRBJ2-1; the match to TRBD2 covers 15 bases. The junction had 8 bases not matched to a gene; V was cut back by 1 base and J by 7 bases. The CDR3 totals 18 residues. Germline lookup yields CDR1 SGHTA and CDR2 FQGTGA.

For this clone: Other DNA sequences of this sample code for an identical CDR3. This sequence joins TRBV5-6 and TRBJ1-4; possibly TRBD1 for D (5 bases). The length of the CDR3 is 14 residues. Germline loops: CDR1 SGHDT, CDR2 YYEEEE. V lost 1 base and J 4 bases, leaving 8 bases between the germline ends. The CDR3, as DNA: TGTGCCAGCAGCTTGATCCAGGGTAATGAAAAACTGTTTTTT. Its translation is CASSLIQGNEKLFF.

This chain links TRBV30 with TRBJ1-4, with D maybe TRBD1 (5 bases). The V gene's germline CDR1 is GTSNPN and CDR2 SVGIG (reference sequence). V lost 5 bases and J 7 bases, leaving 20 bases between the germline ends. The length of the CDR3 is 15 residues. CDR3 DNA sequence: TGTGCCTGGGGGGCCGGGATCGGGAGCGGTGAAAAACTGTTTTTT. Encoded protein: CAWGAGIGSGEKLFF.

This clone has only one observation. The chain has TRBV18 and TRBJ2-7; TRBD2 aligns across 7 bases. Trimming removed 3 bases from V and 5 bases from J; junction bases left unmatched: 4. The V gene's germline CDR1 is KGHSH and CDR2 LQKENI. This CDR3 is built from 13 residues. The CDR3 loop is CASSPRRGNEQYF. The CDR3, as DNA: TGTGCCAGCTCACCTAGGCGGGGGAACGAGCAGTACTTC.

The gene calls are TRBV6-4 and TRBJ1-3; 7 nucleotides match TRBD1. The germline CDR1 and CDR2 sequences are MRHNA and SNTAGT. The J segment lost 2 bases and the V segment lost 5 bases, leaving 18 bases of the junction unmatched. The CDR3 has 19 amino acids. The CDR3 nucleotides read TGTGCCAGCAGTTCAGGGGGACAGTCCTCGGTGCTCACTGGAAACACCATATATTTT. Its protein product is CASSSGGQSSVLTGNTIYF.

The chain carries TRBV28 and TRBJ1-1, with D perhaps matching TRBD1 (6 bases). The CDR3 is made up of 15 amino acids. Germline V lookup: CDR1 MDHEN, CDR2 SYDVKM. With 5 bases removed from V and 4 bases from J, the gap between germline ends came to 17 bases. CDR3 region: CASSPSLGGGTEAFF. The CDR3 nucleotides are TGTGCCAGCAGTCCCTCCTTAGGGGGGGGCACTGAAGCTTTCTTT.

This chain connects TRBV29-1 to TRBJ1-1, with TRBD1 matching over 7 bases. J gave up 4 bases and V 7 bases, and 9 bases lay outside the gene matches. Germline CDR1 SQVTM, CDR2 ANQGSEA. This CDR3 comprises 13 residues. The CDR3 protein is CSGRQGATTEAFF. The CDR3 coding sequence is TGCAGCGGCCGACAGGGCGCGACCACTGAAGCTTTCTTT.

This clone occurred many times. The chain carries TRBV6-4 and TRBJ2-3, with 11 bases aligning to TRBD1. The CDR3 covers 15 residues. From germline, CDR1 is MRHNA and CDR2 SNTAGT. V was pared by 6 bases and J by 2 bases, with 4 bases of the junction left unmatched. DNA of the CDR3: TGTGCCAGCAGCTCAGGACAGGGGGCCACAGATACGCAGTATTTT. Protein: CASSSGQGATDTQYF.

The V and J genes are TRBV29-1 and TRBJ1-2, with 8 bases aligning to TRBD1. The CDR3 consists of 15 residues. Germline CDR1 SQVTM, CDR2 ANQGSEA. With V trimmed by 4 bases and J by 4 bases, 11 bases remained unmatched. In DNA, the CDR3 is TGCAGCGTTGTTAGTTCGGCAGGGGGCGCCTATGGCTACACCTTC. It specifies CSVVSSAGGAYGYTF.

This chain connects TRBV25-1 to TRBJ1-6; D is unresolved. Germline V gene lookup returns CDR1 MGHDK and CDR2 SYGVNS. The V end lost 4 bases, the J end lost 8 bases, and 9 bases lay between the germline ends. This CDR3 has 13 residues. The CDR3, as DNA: TGTGCCAGCAGTGGTAGCCCCTATTCACCCCTCCACTTT. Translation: CASSGSPYSPLHF.

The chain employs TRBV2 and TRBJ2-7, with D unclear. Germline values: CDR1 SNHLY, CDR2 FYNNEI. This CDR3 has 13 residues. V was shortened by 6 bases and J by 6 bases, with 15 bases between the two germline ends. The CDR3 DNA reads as TGTGCCAGCAGGCCGGAGAGTTTTCGCGAGCAGTACTTC. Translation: CASRPESFREQYF. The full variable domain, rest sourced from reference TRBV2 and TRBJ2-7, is EPEVTQTPSHQVTQMGQEVILRCVPISNHLYFYWYRQILGQKVEFLVSFYNNEISEKSEIFDDQFSVERPDGSNFTLKIRSTKLEDSAMYFCASRPESFREQYFGPGTRLTVT.

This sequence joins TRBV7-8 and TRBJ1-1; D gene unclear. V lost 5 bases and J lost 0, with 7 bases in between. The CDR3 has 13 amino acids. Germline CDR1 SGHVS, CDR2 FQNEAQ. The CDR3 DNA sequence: TGTGCCAGCAGCCGCACGGTGAACACTGAAGCTTTCTTT. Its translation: CASSRTVNTEAFF.

Here the CDR3 DNA reads TGTGCCAGCAGTACAGCGGGGGGAAGAAATACGCAGTATTTT. This encodes CASSTAGGRNTQYF. The gene calls are TRBV6-2 or TRBV6-3 and TRBJ2-3, with 9 bases matching TRBD2. Trimming at V came to 5 bases and at J to 7 bases, leaving 7 bases not matched to a gene. Germline loops: CDR1 MNHEY, CDR2 SVGEGT. The CDR3 has 14 residues.

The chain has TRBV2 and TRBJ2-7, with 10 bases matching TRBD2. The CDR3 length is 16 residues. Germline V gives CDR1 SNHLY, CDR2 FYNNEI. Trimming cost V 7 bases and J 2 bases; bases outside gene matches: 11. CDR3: CASTISGGAAPYEQYF. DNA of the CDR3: TGTGCCAGCACTATAAGCGGGGGGGCTGCACCCTACGAGCAGTACTTC. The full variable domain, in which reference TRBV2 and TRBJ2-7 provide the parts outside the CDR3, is EPEVTQTPSHQVTQMGQEVILRCVPISNHLYFYWYRQILGQKVEFLVSFYNNEISEKSEIFDDQFSVERPDGSNFTLKIRSTKLEDSAMYFCASTISGGAAPYEQYFGPGTRLTVT.

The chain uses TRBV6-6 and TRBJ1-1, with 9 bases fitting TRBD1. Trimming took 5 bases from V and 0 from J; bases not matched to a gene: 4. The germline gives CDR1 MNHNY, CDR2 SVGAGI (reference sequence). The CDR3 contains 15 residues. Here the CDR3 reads CASSPGQGMNTEAFF. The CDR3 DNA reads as TGTGCCAGCAGTCCCGGACAGGGGATGAACACTGAAGCTTTCTTT.

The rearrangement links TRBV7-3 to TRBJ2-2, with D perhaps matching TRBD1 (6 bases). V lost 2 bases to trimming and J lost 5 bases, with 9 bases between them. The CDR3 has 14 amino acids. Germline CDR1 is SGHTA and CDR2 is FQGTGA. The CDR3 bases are TGTGCCAGCAGCTTAGTAGGACAGACCGGGGAGCTGTTTTTT. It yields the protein CASSLVGQTGELFF.

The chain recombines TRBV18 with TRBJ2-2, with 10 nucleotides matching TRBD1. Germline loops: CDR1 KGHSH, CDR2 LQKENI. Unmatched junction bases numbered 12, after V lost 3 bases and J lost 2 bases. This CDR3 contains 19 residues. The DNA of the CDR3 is TGTGCCAGCTCACCTTCTGGGACAGGGGTCATCTTTAACACCGGGGAGCTGTTTTTT. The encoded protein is CASSPSGTGVIFNTGELFF.

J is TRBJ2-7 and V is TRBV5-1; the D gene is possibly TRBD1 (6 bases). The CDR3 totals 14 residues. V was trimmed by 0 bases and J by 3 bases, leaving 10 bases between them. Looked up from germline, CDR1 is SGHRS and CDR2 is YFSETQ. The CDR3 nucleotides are TGCGCCAGCAGCTTGGGGACAGACCACTACGAGCAGTACTTC. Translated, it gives CASSLGTDHYEQYF.

CDR3 sequence reads: CASSQAQGTLGEAFF. Here the CDR3 DNA reads TGTGCCAGCAGCCAAGCACAGGGGACCTTGGGAGAAGCTTTCTTT. V usage is TRBV4-2 and J usage is TRBJ1-1; 7 positions agree with TRBD1. V gave up 1 base and J gave up 8 bases; unmatched junction bases: 10. Germline-derived CDR1 and CDR2 are LGHNA and YNFKEQ. The CDR3 loop spans 15 amino acids.